This passage covers 14 T cell receptor beta chains from one sample sequenced in a study of a mutant IDH1 vaccine in newly diagnosed glioma. Time point reported: week 47, end of study. One vaccine dose held 300 ug of mutant IDH1 20-mer peptide and came with topical imiquimod. These receptors are not linked to any known antigen. Libraries were prepared by immunoSEQ multiplex PCR; TCRdb keeps only in-frame clonotypes and omits some of them. The sample contains roughly 25,000 clones, roughly 82% of which appear only once. The specimen comprised PBMCs, sampled from a glioma patient whose treatment included an IDH1 peptide vaccine. These TCRs come from a man aged 35 to 55 with glioma. Some clones in this sample may be carry-over from other donors' samples.

This chain joins TRBV6-1 and TRBJ1-6; TRBD1 agrees at 8 bases. With 0 bases clipped from V and 0 bases from J, the junction kept 10 bases outside the gene matches. Germline loops: CDR1 MNHNS, CDR2 SASEGT. The length of the CDR3 is 20 residues. The CDR3 loop is CASSEAAGGVGSSYNSPLHF. CDR3 nucleotide sequence: TGTGCCAGCAGTGAAGCGGCAGGGGGCGTCGGGAGCTCCTATAATTCACCCCTCCACTTT.

The V call is TRBV7-2, the J call TRBJ2-5; D gene uncertain. Trimming pared 4 bases from V and 6 bases from J, leaving 9 bases between. The germline V gene has CDR1 SGHTA and CDR2 FQGNSA. The CDR3 loop spans 12 amino acids. The CDR3 protein is CASSYQAQTQYF. CDR3 nucleotide sequence: TGTGCCAGCAGCTACCAAGCCCAGACCCAGTACTTC.

Only a few counts were recorded for this clone. The chain uses TRBV5-1 and TRBJ1-2; a weak D match, TRBD1 (6 bases). CDR3 size: 14 residues. V lost 5 bases and J 2 bases, leaving 13 bases between the germline ends. The V gene's germline CDR1 is SGHRS and CDR2 YFSETQ. CDR3 sequence reads: CASSSGASNYGYTF. Written as DNA, the CDR3 is TGCGCCAGCAGTTCAGGGGCAAGCAACTATGGCTACACCTTC.

V gene TRBV9 combines with J gene TRBJ1-1; D possibly corresponds to TRBD1 (5 bases). The CDR3 is 14 residues long. Per the germline V gene, CDR1 is SGDLS and CDR2 is YYNGEE. V lost 2 bases, J lost 2 bases, and 10 bases lay in between. The CDR3 DNA sequence: TGTGCCAGCAGCGTGCGGGACGCCAACACTGAAGCTTTCTTT. The encoded protein is CASSVRDANTEAFF. Full variable domain (rest looked up from reference TRBV9 and TRBJ1-1): DSGVTQTPKHLITATGQRVTLRCSPRSGDLSVYWYQQSLDQGLQFLIQYYNGEERAKGNILERFSAQQFPDLHSELNLSSLELGDSALYFCASSVRDANTEAFFGQGTRLTVV.

The DNA of the CDR3 is TGTGCCAGCAAGTTTGAGGCTCAAGAGACCCAGTACTTC. Its protein product is CASKFEAQETQYF. The chain has TRBV19 and TRBJ2-5; D unclear. V lost 9 bases, J lost 2 bases, and 13 bases lay in between. The germline V gene encodes CDR1 LNHDA and CDR2 SQIVND (reference sequence). CDR3 length: 13 residues.

The chain employs TRBV7-2 and TRBJ2-7; 7 bases align to TRBD2. Germline CDR1 SGHTA, CDR2 FQGNSA. The CDR3 runs 15 residues. V gave up 1 base and J gave up 0 bases; unmatched junction bases: 3. This CDR3 is CASSLESGASYEQYF. The CDR3 DNA is TGTGCCAGCAGCTTAGAAAGCGGGGCCTCCTACGAGCAGTACTTC.

This clone has just a few counts. The rearrangement links TRBV19 to TRBJ1-1; TRBD1 is a possible D gene (5 bases). Germline V gene data show CDR1 as LNHDA and CDR2 as SQIVND (reference sequence). The CDR3 covers 17 residues. The V and J ends lost 4 bases and 1 base respectively, with 19 bases between them. CDR3: CASSTPRDFGGNTEAFF. CDR3 in DNA: TGTGCCAGTAGTACTCCCCGGGACTTCGGCGGGAACACTGAAGCTTTCTTT.

The rearrangement uses TRBV19 and TRBJ2-1; D is unresolved. This CDR3 spans 15 amino acids. Germline-derived CDR1 and CDR2 are LNHDA and SQIVND (reference sequence). V dropped 6 bases and J dropped 6 bases, with 18 bases sitting between them. The CDR3 region is CASRSQENYVNEQFF. The CDR3 DNA follows: TGTGCCAGTAGATCGCAGGAAAATTACGTCAATGAGCAGTTCTTC.

This chain joins TRBV20-1 and TRBJ1-2; D ambiguous. The CDR3 contains 11 residues. Germline V CDR1 and CDR2: DFQATT, SNEGSKA (reference sequence). Trimming cost V 3 bases and J 8 bases, with 10 bases left between them. In DNA, the CDR3 is TGCAGTGCTAGGTGGGAGGACGGCTACACCTTC. Protein product: CSARWEDGYTF.

The chain recombines TRBV18 with TRBJ2-5, with a weak D call TRBD2 (6 bases). The CDR3 extends over 15 amino acids. V gave up 2 bases and J gave up 2 bases, with 12 bases separating them. Germline CDR1 KGHSH, CDR2 LQKENI. The CDR3 sequence: CASSPGGGVQETQYF. The CDR3, as DNA: TGTGCCAGCTCACCAGGCGGCGGGGTACAAGAGACCCAGTACTTC.

V is TRBV6-5 and J is TRBJ2-2, with TRBD1 matching over 8 bases. The CDR3 extends over 14 amino acids. The V segment lost 8 bases and the J segment 7 bases; nucleotides outside the gene matches: 9. Germline V CDR1 and CDR2: MNHEY, SVGAGI. In nucleotides, the CDR3 is TGTGCCAGCGGGAGACAGGGGCATAGCGGGGAGCTGTTTTTT. It is translated as CASGRQGHSGELFF.

The chain has TRBV20-1 and TRBJ1-2, with D possibly being TRBD1 (5 bases). This CDR3 is built from 11 residues. The V end was cut by 3 bases, the J end by 8 bases, with 10 bases between. Germline lookup yields CDR1 DFQATT and CDR2 SNEGSKA (reference sequence). The CDR3 region has the DNA TGCAGTGCTAGCGGACACAGGGGCTACACCTTC. This codes for CSASGHRGYTF.

V and J are TRBV7-2 and TRBJ2-2; perhaps TRBD1 as D (6 bases). V gave up 6 bases and J gave up 4 bases, with 12 bases separating them. CDR1 SGHTA and CDR2 FQGNSA come from the germline V gene. CDR3 length: 14 amino acids. For the CDR3, the DNA is TGTGCCAGCAGACAGGACAGAACCACCGGGGAGCTGTTTTTT. It codes for CASRQDRTTGELFF.

The chain links TRBV15 to TRBJ1-1; no reliable D call. V was pared by 0 bases and J by 7 bases, with 15 bases between. The germline V gene has CDR1 LNHNV and CDR2 YYDKDF (reference sequence). The CDR3 length is 15 residues. The CDR3 DNA is TGTGCCACCAGCAGAGATCGGTTTGGGTCTTTTGAAGCTTTCTTT. Its translation: CATSRDRFGSFEAFF.